This is a list of T cell receptor beta chains from one sample in a study of blood T cell repertoires in COVID-19. Clones were sequenced by immunoSEQ multiplex PCR, and TCRdb holds only the in-frame ones, with some missing. The sample has some 77,000 clones, around nine tenths seen once; the top ten hold around 8%. The sequenced sample consisted of peripheral blood. These TCRs come from a man aged 25-40 years with acute or convalescent COVID-19. Each CDR3 is given with its conserved first and last residue. D genes are given only for firm matches. Clone sizes are given selectively: once, few, many, or a class where the clone is expanded.

j_gene: TRBJ2-7
v_gene: TRBV6-5
abundance: NA
d_gene: TRBD1
CDR3aa: CASSRQGAREQYF
CDR3nt: TGTGCCAGCAGTAGACAGGGGGCTAGGGAGCAGTACTTC

j_gene: TRBJ2-7
v_gene: TRBV10-2
abundance: once
d_gene: TRBD2
CDR3aa: CASSREGFYEQYF
CDR3nt: TGCGCCAGCAGTCGGGAGGGGTTCTACGAGCAGTACTTC

j_gene: TRBJ1-1
v_gene: TRBV6-1
abundance: once
d_gene: TRBD1
CDR3aa: CASSDPGGGFEAFF
CDR3nt: TGTGCCAGCAGTGATCCAGGGGGCGGATTTGAAGCTTTCTTT

j_gene: TRBJ1-5
v_gene: TRBV28
abundance: NA
d_gene: TRBD1
CDR3aa: CASSIPTGGAQPQHF
CDR3nt: TGTGCCAGCAGTATACCGACAGGGGGCGCCCAGCCCCAGCATTTT

j_gene: TRBJ2-7
v_gene: TRBV28
abundance: NA
d_gene: NA
CDR3aa: CASSRTTGFNEQYF
CDR3nt: TGTGCCAGCAGCCGAACCACAGGGTTCAACGAGCAGTACTTC

j_gene: TRBJ2-2
v_gene: TRBV3-1/TRBV3-2
abundance: NA
d_gene: TRBD1
CDR3aa: CASSPGQPQKRNTGELFF
CDR3nt: TGTGCCAGCAGCCCGGGACAGCCCCAGAAGAGGAACACCGGGGAGCTGTTTTTT

j_gene: TRBJ1-2
v_gene: TRBV28
abundance: NA
d_gene: TRBD1
CDR3aa: CASGQGGYGYTF
CDR3nt: TGTGCCAGCGGGCAGGGGGGCTATGGCTACACCTTC

j_gene: TRBJ2-5
v_gene: TRBV6-2/TRBV6-3
abundance: NA
d_gene: NA
CDR3aa: CASSLGRLTQETQYF
CDR3nt: TGTGCCAGCAGTTTAGGCAGGCTCACTCAAGAGACCCAGTACTTC

j_gene: TRBJ2-7
v_gene: TRBV18
abundance: NA
d_gene: TRBD1
CDR3aa: CASSPASGQVTGEQYF
CDR3nt: TGTGCCAGCTCACCCGCGTCGGGACAGGTAACTGGGGAGCAGTACTTC

j_gene: TRBJ1-1
v_gene: TRBV21-1
abundance: NA
d_gene: NA
CDR3aa: CASSAPGQGNTEAFF
CDR3nt: TGTGCCAGCAGCGCCCCGGGACAGGGGAACACTGAAGCTTTCTTT

j_gene: TRBJ2-7
v_gene: TRBV7-8
abundance: NA
d_gene: NA
CDR3aa: CASGRDSLGPF
CDR3nt: TGTGCCAGCGGCCGGGACTCACTTGGGCCTTTC

j_gene: TRBJ2-7
v_gene: TRBV9
abundance: NA
d_gene: TRBD1
CDR3aa: CASSVTGTGGNEQYF
CDR3nt: TGTGCCAGCAGCGTCACCGGGACAGGGGGCAACGAGCAGTACTTC

j_gene: TRBJ2-5
v_gene: TRBV5-1
abundance: NA
d_gene: TRBD2
CDR3aa: CASSGTSGQETQYF
CDR3nt: TGCGCCAGCAGTGGGACTAGCGGACAAGAGACCCAGTACTTC

j_gene: TRBJ2-3
v_gene: TRBV28
abundance: once
d_gene: TRBD2
CDR3aa: CASSQPLAGRQADTQYF
CDR3nt: TGTGCCAGCAGTCAGCCCTTAGCGGGAAGACAGGCAGATACGCAGTATTTT

j_gene: TRBJ2-3
v_gene: TRBV24-1
abundance: NA
d_gene: NA
CDR3aa: CATSRRTDTQYF
CDR3nt: TGTGCCACCAGTAGGAGGACAGATACGCAGTATTTT

j_gene: TRBJ2-5
v_gene: TRBV3-1/TRBV3-2
abundance: NA
d_gene: TRBD2
CDR3aa: CASSPLAGKKNEKTQYF
CDR3nt: TGTGCCAGCAGCCCTCTAGCGGGGAAGAAGAATGAGAAGACCCAGTACTTC

j_gene: TRBJ2-7
v_gene: TRBV27
abundance: NA
d_gene: TRBD2
CDR3aa: CASSLSIAGAYEQYF
CDR3nt: TGTGCCAGCAGTTTATCGATAGCGGGGGCCTACGAGCAGTACTTC

j_gene: TRBJ2-5
v_gene: TRBV10-3
abundance: NA
d_gene: NA
CDR3aa: CAIGSGGQETQYF
CDR3nt: TGTGCCATCGGGTCAGGGGGGCAAGAGACCCAGTACTTC

j_gene: TRBJ2-7
v_gene: TRBV20-1
abundance: few
d_gene: TRBD2
CDR3aa: CSATESGLDYEQYF
CDR3nt: TGCAGTGCTACTGAATCGGGACTAGACTATGAGCAGTACTTC

j_gene: TRBJ2-5
v_gene: TRBV7-2
abundance: NA
d_gene: TRBD2
CDR3aa: CASSHGTSGRVLAETQYF
CDR3nt: TGTGCCAGCAGCCACGGGACTAGCGGGAGGGTGTTGGCAGAGACCCAGTACTTC

j_gene: TRBJ2-7
v_gene: TRBV30
abundance: NA
d_gene: NA
CDR3aa: CAWSVGSAYEQYF
CDR3nt: TGTGCCTGGAGTGTGGGCTCAGCCTACGAGCAGTACTTC

j_gene: TRBJ2-1
v_gene: TRBV18
abundance: NA
d_gene: TRBD2
CDR3aa: CASSPTSGAYNEQFF
CDR3nt: TGTGCCAGCTCACCAACTAGCGGAGCCTACAATGAGCAGTTCTTC

j_gene: TRBJ2-1
v_gene: TRBV7-2
abundance: NA
d_gene: TRBD1
CDR3aa: CASSAWGTENNEQFF
CDR3nt: TGTGCCAGCAGTGCGTGGGGGACAGAAAATAATGAGCAGTTCTTC